One sample yielded the 3 T cell receptor beta chains listed below, sequenced in a study of cytomegalovirus exposure and HLA in healthy donors. Data came from immunoSEQ multiplex PCR; TCRdb stores just in-frame clones and leaves some out. The repertoire holds more than 200,000 clones, less than 90% seen once, with about 12% in the top ten. What was sequenced was PBMCs. The receptors come from a man aged 18 to 30 in good health and CMV-seropositive.

The chain combines TRBV27 with TRBJ2-1; the D gene is possibly TRBD2 (6 bases). Trimming removed 5 bases from V and 3 bases from J, with 14 bases in between. The CDR3 has 15 amino acids. Germline V gene data show CDR1 as MNHEY and CDR2 as SMNVEV (reference sequence). Here the CDR3 DNA reads TGTGCCAGCAGTGCTGGGAGGACAATCTACAATGAGCAGTTCTTC. Residues: CASSAGRTIYNEQFF.

In its sample, this clone is medium-sized (0.01 to 0.1%). This rearrangement joins TRBV15 to TRBJ2-1; D uncertain. Trimming removed 0 bases at V and 2 bases at J, with 17 bases between. Germline CDR1 LNHNV, CDR2 YYDKDF (reference sequence). CDR3 length equals 18 residues. CDR3: CATSREFQALGTYNEQFF. The CDR3 region has the DNA TGTGCCACCAGCAGAGAGTTCCAGGCCCTTGGGACCTACAATGAGCAGTTCTTC.

This clone showed up just once. Other DNA sequences in the sample encode the same CDR3. This sequence joins TRBV5-1 and TRBJ2-5; TRBD2 matches 11 bases. This CDR3 region has 16 residues. After removal of 4 bases from V and 5 bases from J, the junction contained 10 bases not matched to a gene. The germline gives CDR1 SGHRS, CDR2 YFSETQ. The CDR3 loop is CASSPRTSGSGETQYF. CDR3 DNA: TGCGCCAGCAGCCCGAGAACTAGCGGGAGTGGGGAGACCCAGTACTTC.